Listed below are T cell receptor beta chains from one sample, sequenced in a study of T cells in Graves' hyperthyroidism and ophthalmopathy. TCRdb recomputed calls from the multiplex PCR reads with MiXCR, one row per CDR3 protein. The sample yields 350,000 or so distinct CDR3 sequences, over 15% seen once. The specimen was blood. All receptors come from a woman aged 45-59 years with Graves' hyperthyroidism. CDR3s include the opening cysteine and the closing phenylalanine or tryptophan. The order of the fields is V gene, J gene, CDR3 protein.

TRBV7-2	TRBJ2-2	CASSLDPSGGDGTGELFF
TRBV29-1	TRBJ2-1	CSVRAGYEQFF
TRBV6-1	TRBJ1-5	CASSFTGDRSSQPQHF
TRBV6-1	TRBJ2-4	CASSEEAQARGIQYF
TRBV5-6	TRBJ2-7	CASSSTDSDPSYEQYF
TRBV6-2/TRBV6-3	TRBJ2-2	CASSVLAGQGELFF
TRBV20-1	TRBJ2-1	CSAPRGTSGRLYNEQFF
TRBV5-1	TRBJ1-4	CASSMPGMQAEKLFF
TRBV6-1	TRBJ1-1	CASSEHFEAFF
TRBV6-5	TRBJ1-2	CASSYATGNYGYTF
TRBV6-2/TRBV6-3	TRBJ1-2	CASSAYLRDRGHGYTF
TRBV14	TRBJ2-1	CASSSSSEQFF
TRBV5-1	TRBJ2-1	CASSLDLAGVGEQFF
TRBV11-2	TRBJ2-5	CASSLDPEGGQETQYF
TRBV5-6	TRBJ2-5	CASSLALGTQETQCF
TRBV7-8	TRBJ1-4	CASSLAGLANEKLFF
TRBV6-1	TRBJ2-3	CATSSGTDTQYF
TRBV20-1	TRBJ1-1	CSARDTFRGRGEVNTEAFF
TRBV12-3/TRBV12-4	TRBJ2-1	CASSRDSYNEQFF
TRBV6-1	TRBJ1-1	CASQYSPSNTEAFF
TRBV11-2	TRBJ2-1	CASSLEGLPYNEQFF
TRBV11-2	TRBJ1-1	CASSLVRGVYTEAFF
TRBV28	TRBJ2-5	CASSFSRGRGEETQYF
TRBV7-2	TRBJ1-2	CASSPTKVFYGYTF
TRBV20-1	TRBJ1-1	CSASGGIAAFF
TRBV6-2/TRBV6-3	TRBJ1-5	CASSYGDPVGQPQHF